Below, 3 T cell receptor beta chains from the same sample are listed, as sequenced in a study of blood T cell repertoires in COVID-19. Assay: immunoSEQ multiplex PCR; the TCRdb copy retains only in-frame clones and omits some. The sample shows 200,000 to 250,000 clones, almost 85% of them seen only once. Material for sequencing was peripheral blood. These TCRs come from a man aged 45-65 years with acute or convalescent COVID-19.

The genes are TRBV25-1 and TRBJ1-6; D remains unclear. Germline CDR1 reads MGHDK; CDR2 reads SYGVNS. V dropped 1 base and J dropped 14 bases, with 9 bases sitting between them. The CDR3 covers 12 residues. CDR3 in amino acids: CASSESEPALHF. In DNA, the CDR3 is TGTGCCAGCAGTGAATCGGAGCCGGCCCTCCACTTT.

J is TRBJ2-7 and V is TRBV5-6; TRBD1 might be the D (6 bases). Deletions cut 1 base from V and 0 bases from J, with 14 bases between. The germline CDR1 and CDR2 sequences are SGHDT and YYEEEE. CDR3 size: 16 residues. The CDR3: CASSLYGTQFSYEQYF. The CDR3 DNA reads TGTGCCAGCAGCTTGTACGGGACACAGTTCTCCTACGAGCAGTACTTC.

This chain connects TRBV28 to TRBJ2-2; D is perhaps TRBD1 (6 bases). CDR3 size: 12 residues. Germline values: CDR1 MDHEN, CDR2 SYDVKM. V was shortened by 10 bases and J by 8 bases, with 14 bases between the two germline ends. The CDR3 DNA is TGTGCCACCACAGGGTCCTGGGGGGAGCTGTTTTTT. Translation gives CATTGSWGELFF. Full variable domain (missing parts from reference TRBV28 and TRBJ2-2): DVKVTQSSRYLVKRTGEKVFLECVQDMDHENMFWYRQDPGLGLRLIYFSYDVKMKEKGDIPEGYSVSREKKERFSLILESASTNQTSMYLCATTGSWGELFFGEGSRLTVL.